This is a list of T cell receptor beta chains from one sample in a study of cytomegalovirus exposure and HLA in healthy donors. Clones were read by immunoSEQ multiplex PCR, and TCRdb kept only the in-frame ones, dropping some. The sample shows tens of thousands of clones, approximately 71% of them seen only once. Sample: PBMCs. The source is a man aged 55 to 70 in good health and CMV-seropositive. The CDR3 runs from the conserved cysteine through the conserved F or W. The order of the fields is D gene, clone size, V gene, J gene, CDR3 DNA, CDR3 protein. A D gene is named only where the DNA matches it firmly. Clone size, where shown, is once, few, many, or a class for clones that have expanded.

NA,NA,TRBV7-6,TRBJ2-5,TGTGCCAGCAGCTTAAGACAGACCCCCCAAGAGACCCAGTACTTC,CASSLRQTPQETQYF
TRBD1,NA,TRBV15,TRBJ2-7,TGTGCCACCAGCTCCGGGACAGGGTTCCATCGGCCCCCGGTCTTC,CATSSGTGFHRPPVF
TRBD2,few,TRBV5-1,TRBJ2-1,TGCGCCAGCAGCTTGGTAACTAGCGGGGGGAATGAGCAGTTCTTC,CASSLVTSGGNEQFF
NA,NA,TRBV2,TRBJ1-2,TGTGCCAGCAGTGAGAGCCCCTCCTATGGCTACACCTTC,CASSESPSYGYTF
NA,few,TRBV27,TRBJ2-2,TGTGCCAGCTGGACAGACCTGAACACCGGGGAGCTGTTTTTT,CASWTDLNTGELFF
TRBD1,NA,TRBV19,TRBJ2-5,TGTGCCAGTAGTATGGGACAGACACAAGAGACCCAGTACTTC,CASSMGQTQETQYF
NA,NA,TRBV5-1,TRBJ2-7,TGCGCCAGCAGCTCAGGGACTGTTCGCTCCTACGAGCAGTACTTC,CASSSGTVRSYEQYF
TRBD2,NA,TRBV6-1,TRBJ2-3,TGTGCCAGCAACCACCCACATGGGGGGGGAACGCAGTATTTT,CASNHPHGGGTQYF
TRBD1,NA,TRBV6-5,TRBJ2-2,TGTGCCAGCAGTTATACAGACCGACAGGGCCCCGGGGAGCTGTTTTTT,CASSYTDRQGPGELFF
NA,NA,TRBV19,TRBJ2-2,TGTGCCACCGCAGCAGGTCACCCCGGGGAGCTGTTTTTT,CATAAGHPGELFF
NA,few,TRBV2,TRBJ2-3,TGTGCCAGCAAGCGAGACGATGAAACAAGCACAGATACGCAGTATTTT,CASKRDDETSTDTQYF
NA,few,TRBV7-9,TRBJ2-4,TGTGCCAGCAGCCAAGGGGCGTCCTTAAACATTCAGTACTTC,CASSQGASLNIQYF
TRBD2,NA,TRBV19,TRBJ2-5,TGTGCCAGTAGTACCCGGGGGGAGAAAGAGACCCAGTACTTC,CASSTRGEKETQYF
TRBD1,few,TRBV27,TRBJ1-5,TGTGCCAGCCGGGGACAGGGAAAGAATCAGCCCCAGCATTTT,CASRGQGKNQPQHF
TRBD1,once,TRBV6-5,TRBJ2-7,TGTGCCAGCAGTTACTCGCATGGACAGGGCTTCGGCGAGCAGTACTTC,CASSYSHGQGFGEQYF
NA,NA,TRBV7-9,TRBJ2-5,TGTGCCAGCAGCCAGGACTGGACCCAGTACTTC,CASSQDWTQYF
NA,NA,TRBV4-1,TRBJ2-7,TGCGCCAGCAGCCCCAAGGAGGGGACCTACGAGCAGTACTTC,CASSPKEGTYEQYF
TRBD2,once,TRBV15,TRBJ2-1,TGTGCCACCAGCAGAGGTAGCGGGGGGGGGATGGATGAGCAGTTCTTC,CATSRGSGGGMDEQFF
TRBD1,NA,TRBV6-1,TRBJ1-4,TGTGCCAGCAGTGACCCCGGGACAGGGGGTTTAGCTAATGAAAAACTGTTTTTT,CASSDPGTGGLANEKLFF
NA,once,TRBV14,TRBJ2-7,TGTGCCAGCGGCCAACTCAGGGGCGAGCAGTACTTC,CASGQLRGEQYF
TRBD1,once,TRBV19,TRBJ1-3,TGTGCCAGTAGTCTGGGACAGGAGGGAAACACCATATATTTT,CASSLGQEGNTIYF
TRBD1,NA,TRBV6-6,TRBJ1-1,TGTGCCAGCAGGGCGATACAGGGGGCGGTCGCTGAAGCTTTCTTT,CASRAIQGAVAEAFF
TRBD1,NA,TRBV11-3,TRBJ2-3,TGTGCCAGCAGCGTTGGGACAGGGAGTGCCACAGATACGCAGTATTTT,CASSVGTGSATDTQYF
TRBD2,NA,TRBV2,TRBJ2-1,TGTGCCAGCAGTCTCGGTAGCGGGAGGGGCACCTACAATGAGCAGTTCTTC,CASSLGSGRGTYNEQFF
TRBD1,NA,TRBV7-9,TRBJ2-1,TGTGCCAGCAGCACCGGGACAGGGAATGAGCAGTTCTTC,CASSTGTGNEQFF
NA,NA,TRBV6-5,TRBJ1-5,TGTGCCAGCAGCCCCCCGGGGTACAATCAGCCCCAGCATTTT,CASSPPGYNQPQHF
NA,NA,TRBV20-1,TRBJ2-3,TGCAGTGCGGCCATCGCAGATACGCAGTATTTT,CSAAIADTQYF
TRBD1,NA,TRBV6-1,TRBJ1-2,TGTGCCAGCAGCCCACAGGGGGCCAATGGCTACACCTTC,CASSPQGANGYTF
TRBD2,NA,TRBV5-1,TRBJ2-2,TGCGCCAGCAGCTTGCCTAGCGGGTACACCGGGGAGCTGTTTTTT,CASSLPSGYTGELFF
TRBD2,once,TRBV6-5,TRBJ2-1,TGTGCCAGCAGTTTAAGCGGGGGGATTAACAATGAGCAGTTCTTC,CASSLSGGINNEQFF
TRBD2,NA,TRBV13,TRBJ2-7,TGTGCCAGCAGCTCCCTAGCGGGAGGGGGAGAGCAGTACTTC,CASSSLAGGGEQYF
TRBD1,NA,TRBV2,TRBJ1-1,TGTGCCAGCAGTAACGAAGGACAGGGCAGTACTGAAGCTTTCTTT,CASSNEGQGSTEAFF
TRBD2,NA,TRBV11-3,TRBJ2-5,TGTGCCAGCAGCCTCCGGACTAGCGGGAGCACTGAGACCCAGTACTTC,CASSLRTSGSTETQYF
NA,once,TRBV6-6,TRBJ2-4,TGTGCCAGCAGTCAGGAGCAGGGGGCCAAAAACATTCAGTACTTC,CASSQEQGAKNIQYF
NA,NA,TRBV7-2,TRBJ2-7,TGTGCCAACAGCTTAGTCCTCCCCTACGAGCAGTACTTC,CANSLVLPYEQYF
NA,NA,TRBV5-6,TRBJ1-2,TGTGCCAGCAGCGACTACCGGGCTTATGGCTACACCTTC,CASSDYRAYGYTF
NA,NA,TRBV7-9,TRBJ2-3,TGTGCCAGCAGCTTAGAGGGTGAAGGGACTCTCCGCGATACGCAGTATTTT,CASSLEGEGTLRDTQYF
TRBD1,few,TRBV10-3,TRBJ1-1,TGTGCCATCAGTCCCGGGACAGGGGGCGCCGCTTTCTTT,CAISPGTGGAAFF
TRBD1,NA,TRBV5-1,TRBJ2-7,TGCGCCAGCAGTCCCGGGACAGGGTCCTACGAGCAGTACTTC,CASSPGTGSYEQYF
TRBD1,once,TRBV5-1,TRBJ1-2,TGCGCCAGCAGCTTGGACAGGGGAGTGTTTGGCTACACCTTC,CASSLDRGVFGYTF
TRBD1,NA,TRBV5-4,TRBJ1-2,TGTGCCAGCAGCTTGGAGGGGGCGAGGAGTAACTATGGCTACACCTTC,CASSLEGARSNYGYTF
NA,NA,TRBV14,TRBJ2-7,TGTGCCAGCAGCCAATACCTATTCCACGAGCAGTACTTC,CASSQYLFHEQYF
TRBD1,NA,TRBV2,TRBJ2-2,TGTGCCAGCAGTCCGGGACAGGGGGCGCGGAACACCGGGGAGCTGTTTTTT,CASSPGQGARNTGELFF
TRBD2,once,TRBV6-5,TRBJ2-2,TGTGCCAGCCAACGGGAGGTCGGGGAGCTGTTTTTT,CASQREVGELFF
NA,NA,TRBV6-5,TRBJ2-1,TGTGCCAGCAGTTGGACTAAAGGCGACAATGAGCAGTTCTTC,CASSWTKGDNEQFF
TRBD2,NA,TRBV9,TRBJ2-7,TGTGCCAGCAGCGTCTCCGGGACTAGCGGCTCCTACGAGCAGTACTTC,CASSVSGTSGSYEQYF
NA,NA,TRBV5-1,TRBJ2-1,TGCGCCAGCAGCTTGGAGGGTGCCCACAGGTCCTACAATGAGCAGTTCTTC,CASSLEGAHRSYNEQFF
NA,NA,TRBV4-2,TRBJ1-2,TGTGCCAGCAGCCAAGAATCTCAGGTTCCCTATGGCTACACCTTC,CASSQESQVPYGYTF
TRBD1,once,TRBV11-2,TRBJ2-1,TGTGCCAGCAGCTTAGGTACCGGGACAGGGATCTCCTACAATGAGCAGTTCTTC,CASSLGTGTGISYNEQFF
TRBD1,NA,TRBV5-4,TRBJ1-4,TGTGCCATGGCCCGGCAGGGGGGTTATTTACCAACTAATGAAAAACTGTTTTTT,CAMARQGGYLPTNEKLFF
TRBD2,NA,TRBV7-7,TRBJ2-3,TGTGCTAGCAGCCCCGGGTTTAGCGGGAGGTCAGATACGCAGTATTTT,CASSPGFSGRSDTQYF
NA,NA,TRBV11-2,TRBJ2-1,TGTGCCAGCAGCTGGGAGATCTCGCGGAACAATGAGCAGTTCTTC,CASSWEISRNNEQFF